The 10 T cell receptor beta chains given below trace back to one sample, sequenced in a study of T-cell reconstitution after alpha-beta-depleted transplantation in children. Researchers prepared the TCRbeta library using unique molecular identifiers, the study reports. TCRdb redid the calling of the PCR reads with MiXCR, one entry per CDR3 protein. Of about 150,000 distinct CDR3 sequences in the sample, approximately 12% were seen once. The sequencing used PBMCs, collected before TCRalphabeta/CD19-depleted stem cell transplant. The receptors originated from a boy aged 2 to 10 with acute myeloid leukemia, due to receive a stem cell transplant.

This clonotype occurred many times. The chain combines TRBV7-6 with TRBJ1-2; 10 nucleotides agree with TRBD1. V shed 2 bases, J shed 8 bases, and the junction held 8 bases outside the gene matches. Germline lookup yields CDR1 SGHVS and CDR2 FNYEAQ. The CDR3 extends over 15 amino acids. The CDR3 DNA reads as TGTGCCAGCAGCTTATCGGGACAGGGGTTTCACGGCTACACCTTC. Its protein is CASSLSGQGFHGYTF.

The table lists this clonotype with many counts. V and J are TRBV4-1 and TRBJ2-7; D may correspond to TRBD1 or TRBD2 (5 bases each). Trimming pared 1 base from V and 7 bases from J, leaving 17 bases between. Germline CDR1 reads MGHRA; CDR2 reads YSYEKL. This CDR3 contains 15 residues. The CDR3 spells CASSQGPGRLLEQYV. Here the CDR3 DNA reads TGCGCCAGCAGCCAAGGGCCGGGACGGCTTCTAGAGCAGTACGTC.

This clonotype was observed at least ten times. J is TRBJ2-7 and V is TRBV5-1; the D gene is possibly TRBD2 (6 bases). CDR1 is SGHRS, CDR2 YFSETQ, per germline. The CDR3 loop spans 14 amino acids. Trimming cost V 2 bases and J 2 bases, with 11 bases left between them. In DNA, the CDR3 is TGCGCCAGCAGCTTCGGACGGGAGACCTACGAGCAGTACTTC. Amino acids: CASSFGRETYEQYF. Looking up the rest from reference TRBV5-1 and TRBJ2-7 gives the full variable domain: KAGVTQTPRYLIKTRGQQVTLSCSPISGHRSVSWYQQTPGQGLQFLFEYFSETQRNKGNFPGRFSGRQFSNSRSEMNVSTLELGDSALYLCASSFGRETYEQYFGPGTRLTVT.

This clonotype was seen repeatedly, ten times or more. The genes are TRBV5-1 and TRBJ1-5; D ambiguous. V was trimmed by 3 bases and J by 6 bases, leaving 4 bases between them. In germline, CDR1 is SGHRS, CDR2 YFSETQ. The CDR3 extends over 11 amino acids. The chain's CDR3 is CASSWGQPQHF. CDR3 DNA: TGCGCCAGCAGCTGGGGTCAGCCCCAGCATTTT.

This clonotype came up once. One base away lies a much larger clone, so this may be a sequencing read error. The V gene is TRBV27, the J gene TRBJ2-1, with D uncertain. Germline lookup yields CDR1 MNHEY and CDR2 SMNVEV (reference sequence). This CDR3 has 16 residues. The CDR3 nucleotides are TGTGCCAGCTGTTTATCGGTTCAAATCTCCTACAATGAGCAGTTCTTC. It codes for CASCLSVQISYNEQFF.

In this sample, this clonotype turned up many times. The gene calls are TRBV5-5 and TRBJ2-7, with TRBD2 matching over 9 bases. Germline CDR1 and CDR2: SGHKS and YYEKEE (reference sequence). With V trimmed by 3 bases and J by 3 bases, 7 bases remained unmatched. The CDR3 has 15 amino acids. CDR3 sequence: CASSSLAGSLYEQYV. Here the CDR3 DNA reads TGTGCCAGCAGCTCACTAGCGGGTAGCCTCTACGAGCAGTACGTC.

This clonotype appeared many times. V usage is TRBV6-2 or TRBV6-3 and J usage is TRBJ2-4, with 12 nucleotides matching TRBD2. Trimming took 2 bases from V and 4 from J; bases not matched to a gene: 6. The CDR3 length is 17 residues. Germline V lookup: CDR1 MNHEY, CDR2 SVGEGT. The CDR3 sequence: CASSYHWTSGEKNIQYF. Here the CDR3 DNA reads TGTGCCAGCAGTTACCACTGGACTAGCGGGGAAAAAAACATTCAGTACTTC.

Comments on this clonotype: Just one base apart from a much larger clone, this may be a read error. The chain recombines TRBV29-1 with TRBJ2-1; 8 nucleotides match TRBD2. The CDR3 extends over 17 amino acids. Germline V gives CDR1 SQVTM, CDR2 ANQGSEA. The V segment lost 4 bases and the J segment 5 bases; nucleotides outside the gene matches: 16. The CDR3 DNA is TGCAGCGTTGGGTTAGCGGGATGCGACCTTCTCCACAATGAGCAGTTCTTC. This encodes CSVGLAGCDLLHNEQFF.

This clonotype was picked up many times. The CDR3 is CASSEPYDGPQHF. CDR3 coding DNA: TGTGCCAGCAGTGAGCCCTATGATGGGCCCCAGCATTTT. V gene TRBV6-1 combines with J gene TRBJ1-5; no clear D gene. Trimming cost V 3 bases and J 9 bases, with 12 bases left between them. CDR1 and CDR2 (germline): MNHNS, SASEGT. The CDR3 is made up of 13 amino acids.

This clonotype rates as medium-sized. The chain links TRBV19 to TRBJ2-7; D could derive from TRBD1 or TRBD2 (6 bases each). The germline V gene has CDR1 LNHDA and CDR2 SQIVND (reference sequence). CDR3 length equals 15 residues. The V and J ends lost 2 bases and 0 bases respectively, with 11 bases between them. The CDR3 region has the DNA TGTGCCAGTAGTATATTTGGGGGGCCCTCCTACGAGCAGTACTTC. Its protein is CASSIFGGPSYEQYF.